This T cell receptor (beta chain) was sequenced during a study of circulating and synovial CD4+ cells in juvenile arthritis. This table comes from immunoSEQ multiplex PCR, and its TCRdb copy is limited to in-frame clones, with some not included. In the table there are 1,800 or so clones, around nine tenths of which are singletons. Sequenced samples came from active juvenile idiopathic arthritis patients. The study's findings and limits: Some such blood samples were as oligoclonal as synovium.

This CDR3 is 15 amino acids long. The V gene's germline CDR1 is ENHRY and CDR2 SYGVKD. The junction had 5 bases not matched to a gene; V was cut back by 5 bases and J by 1 base. With respect to this clone: Its target is not known.

The receptor comes from a human patient with juvenile idiopathic arthritis. Some clones in this sample may be carry-over from other donors' samples. Sequencing used HLA-DR+ CD4+ T cells from blood. Subset given: circulating pathogenic-like lymphocytes, sorted as HLA-DR+CD14-CD3+CD4+CD25low/- blood T cells. This chain uses TRBV10-3 with TRBJ2-7; 10 bases are shared with TRBD2. CDR3 sequence reads: CAISKTSGVSYEQYF. Here the CDR3 DNA reads TGTGCCATCAGTAAAACTAGCGGGGTTTCCTACGAGCAGTACTTC.